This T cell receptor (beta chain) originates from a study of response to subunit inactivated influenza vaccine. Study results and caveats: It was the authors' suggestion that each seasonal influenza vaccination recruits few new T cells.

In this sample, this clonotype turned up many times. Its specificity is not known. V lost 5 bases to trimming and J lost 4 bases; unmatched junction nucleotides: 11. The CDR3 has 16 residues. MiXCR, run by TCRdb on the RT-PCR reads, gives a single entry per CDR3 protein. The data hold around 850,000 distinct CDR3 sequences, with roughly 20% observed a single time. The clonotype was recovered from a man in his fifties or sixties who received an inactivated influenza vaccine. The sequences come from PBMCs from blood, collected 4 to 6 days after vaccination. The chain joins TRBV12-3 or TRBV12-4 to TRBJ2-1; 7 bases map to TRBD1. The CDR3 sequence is CASSPYLRDRYNEQFF. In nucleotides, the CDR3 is TGTGCCAGCAGTCCTTACCTCCGGGACAGATACAATGAGCAGTTCTTC.